The next 14 T cell receptor beta chains were all read from a single sample in a study of glioma-infiltrating T cells. The iRepertoire nested amplicon-rescue multiplex PCR amplified TCR alpha and beta CDR3s from RNA. Via MiXCR, TCRdb re-called the multiplex PCR reads, giving one row per CDR3 protein. The table records around 390,000 distinct CDR3 sequences, roughly 41% of them present only once. Sequenced sample: glioma tissue, nonneoplastic brain tissue, or PBMCs (not recorded which). These receptor sequences come from a human donor with low-grade glioma or glioblastoma, undergoing nonglioma brain surgery, or in good health (not recorded which).

This clonotype has a single count. At one end the junction does not follow the germline gene, possibly because of a read error. The V and J genes are TRBV6-1 and TRBJ1-2; D remains ambiguous. The CDR3 length is 14 residues. The germline CDR1 and CDR2 sequences are MNHNS and SASEGT. In DNA, the CDR3 is TGCGCCAGCAGTTCCCGGATTTTTAAGTATGGCTACACCTTC. It translates to CASSSRIFKYGYTF.

This clonotype was recorded many times. V is TRBV20-1 and J is TRBJ2-7; D is unclear. The germline V gene has CDR1 DFQATT and CDR2 SNEGSKA (reference sequence). Trimming took off 0 bases at V and 1 base at J, with 13 bases between the two ends. This CDR3 is 15 amino acids long. CDR3 protein: CSARDHQLRSYEQYF. The CDR3 bases are TGCAGTGCTAGAGACCACCAGCTTCGGTCCTACGAGCAGTACTTC.

With respect to this clonotype: A much more abundant neighbour one base away suggests this may be a read error. This chain joins TRBV20-1 and TRBJ1-6; no clear D gene. This CDR3 spans 13 amino acids. CDR1 and CDR2 (germline): DFQATT, SNEGSKA (reference sequence). In nucleotides, the CDR3 is TGCAGTGGAACACGAACCGATAATTCACCCCCCCACTTT. This encodes CSGTRTDNSPPHF.

In DNA form, the CDR3 reads TGTGCCAGCAGCCCCCCCCGGGGACAGGGGGCGTACGAGCAGTACTTC. Protein sequence: CASSPPRGQGAYEQYF. V usage is TRBV7-9 and J usage is TRBJ2-7, with TRBD1 identical over 12 bases. Per germline, CDR1 SEHNR and CDR2 FQNEAQ (reference sequence). This CDR3 comprises 16 residues. V was pared by 5 bases and J by 4 bases, with 9 bases of the junction left unmatched.

This clonotype appeared many times. V usage is TRBV28 and J usage is TRBJ1-1; possible D gene TRBD1, 5 bases. Germline V lookup: CDR1 MDHEN, CDR2 SYDVKM. With 7 bases removed from V and 4 bases from J, the gap between germline ends came to 16 bases. The CDR3 consists of 14 residues. The CDR3, as DNA: TGTGCCAGCAACTCGGTTGGGGGGGGCACTGAAGCTTTCTTT. Its translation: CASNSVGGGTEAFF.

The chain links TRBV9 to TRBJ2-7, with D perhaps TRBD1 or TRBD2 (6 bases each). Between the trimmed V and J ends, which lost 0 bases and 3 bases, there was a span of 16 bases. Germline V gives CDR1 SGDLS, CDR2 YYNGEE. The CDR3 covers 16 residues. This chain's CDR3 is CASSVGGAGSLYEQYF. The CDR3 nucleotides are TGTGCCAGCAGCGTAGGGGGGGCAGGTTCCCTCTACGAGCAGTACTTC.

The table lists this clonotype with a few counts. The J gene is TRBJ2-3, the V gene TRBV7-9; D not resolved. The length of the CDR3 is 13 residues. Germline values: CDR1 SEHNR, CDR2 FQNEAQ (reference sequence). Trimming left V 6 bases short and J 0 bases short, with 7 bases between. The DNA for the CDR3 is TGTGCCAGCAGTCTAGTGAGCACAGATACGCAGTATTTT. It specifies CASSLVSTDTQYF. The full variable domain, rest sourced from reference TRBV7-9 and TRBJ2-3, is DTGVSQNPRHKITKRGQNVTFRCDPISEHNRLYWYRQTLGQGPEFLTYFQNEAQLEKSRLLSDRFSAERPKGSFSTLEIQRTEQGDSAMYLCASSLVSTDTQYFGPGTRLTVL.

The chain joins TRBV19 to TRBJ2-7; tentatively, D is TRBD2 (6 bases). The length of the CDR3 is 13 residues. Between the trimmed V and J ends, which lost 4 bases and 4 bases, there was a span of 11 bases. Germline CDR1 and CDR2: LNHDA and SQIVND (reference sequence). The CDR3 sequence: CASSKDGTYEQYF. The DNA for the CDR3 is TGTGCCAGTAGTAAGGACGGGACTTACGAGCAGTACTTC.

This clonotype was recorded a few times. In nucleotides, the CDR3 is TGCAGCGTTGATAGGACTAGCGTTTACAATGAGCAGTTCTTC. It specifies CSVDRTSVYNEQFF. The V call is TRBV29-1, the J call TRBJ2-1; 9 bases align to TRBD2. CDR1 is SQVTM, CDR2 ANQGSEA, per germline. Germline trimming cut 3 bases from V and 4 bases from J; bases unmatched to any gene: 4. The CDR3 extends over 14 amino acids.

This rearrangement joins TRBV7-2 to TRBJ1-1; a possible D gene is TRBD1 (5 bases). With 5 bases removed from V and 1 base from J, the gap between germline ends came to 14 bases. CDR3 length: 15 residues. CDR1 and CDR2 from the germline V gene are SGHTA and FQGNSA. The CDR3 DNA sequence: TGTGCCAGCAGCCTCGGGGGGGTCTGGAACACTGAAGCTTTCTTT. This encodes CASSLGGVWNTEAFF.

This clonotype was counted at least ten times. The rearrangement links TRBV15 to TRBJ2-3; D not resolved. This CDR3 has 14 residues. The ends were cut back, 7 bases at V and 0 bases at J, with 11 bases in the middle. Germline CDR1 reads LNHNV; CDR2 reads YYDKDF (reference sequence). The CDR3 nucleotides are TGTGCCACCAAGGCGATGGACAGCACAGATACGCAGTATTTT. This gives the protein CATKAMDSTDTQYF.

Only a few counts were recorded for this clonotype. The rearrangement uses TRBV27 and TRBJ2-1, with 7 nucleotides matching TRBD2. This CDR3 is 18 amino acids long. Looked up from germline, CDR1 is MNHEY and CDR2 is SMNVEV (reference sequence). V shed 3 bases, J shed 2 bases, and the junction held 13 bases outside the gene matches. In DNA form, the CDR3 reads TGTGCCAGCAGTTTTGACTATCTTCTAGCGGACCCCTACAATGAGCAGTTCTTC. Residues: CASSFDYLLADPYNEQFF.

Ten or more counts support this clonotype. The V call is TRBV28, the J call TRBJ1-1; 9 positions match TRBD1. CDR1 is MDHEN and CDR2 is SYDVKM in the germline V gene. The CDR3 is 17 residues long. The V gene end was trimmed by 0 bases and the J gene end by 4 bases; junction bases not matched to a gene: 9. The CDR3 sequence: CASSLWLWGQGATEAFF. Here the CDR3 DNA reads TGTGCCAGCAGTTTATGGCTGTGGGGACAGGGAGCCACTGAAGCTTTCTTT.

Details on this clonotype: One junction end disagrees with the germline gene, perhaps due to a read error. This chain uses TRBV6-4 with TRBJ2-1; the match to TRBD2 covers 11 bases. This CDR3 has 15 residues. Germline values: CDR1 MRHNA, CDR2 SNTAGT. The CDR3 sequence: CASSQLAGDYNEQLF. Written as DNA, the CDR3 is TGTGCCAGCAGCCAACTAGCGGGAGACTACAATGAGCAGCTCTTC.